This T cell receptor beta chain is from a study of blood T cell repertoires in COVID-19. Study overall: The study drew acute and convalescent COVID-19 samples from the United States, Italy and Spain. From T cells, B-cell-depleted T cells, or PBMCs came the material, which was cDNA or gDNA.

Trimming at V came to 2 bases and at J to 1 base, leaving 8 bases not matched to a gene. CDR1 SGHNT and CDR2 YYREEE come from the germline V gene (reference sequence). The CDR3 totals 16 residues. The study recruited people aged roughly 18 to 100 years across approximately 23 US areas. Two negative PCRs, clearance, or symptom resolution were required of recovered Cohort 3 donors. Only in-frame clones appear in the TCRdb table, and some are missing; sequencing was by immunoSEQ multiplex PCR. Among some 170,000 clones listed, 84% were seen once. This receptor was obtained from a man aged 50 or older who had recovered from COVID-19. V and J are TRBV5-4 and TRBJ2-7; 8 positions match TRBD2. Sequenced input: PBMCs or T cells enriched from blood (not recorded which). The CDR3 region is CASSFSGGGRSYEQYF. DNA for the CDR3: TGTGCCAGCAGCTTTTCGGGGGGGGGAAGATCCTACGAGCAGTACTTC.